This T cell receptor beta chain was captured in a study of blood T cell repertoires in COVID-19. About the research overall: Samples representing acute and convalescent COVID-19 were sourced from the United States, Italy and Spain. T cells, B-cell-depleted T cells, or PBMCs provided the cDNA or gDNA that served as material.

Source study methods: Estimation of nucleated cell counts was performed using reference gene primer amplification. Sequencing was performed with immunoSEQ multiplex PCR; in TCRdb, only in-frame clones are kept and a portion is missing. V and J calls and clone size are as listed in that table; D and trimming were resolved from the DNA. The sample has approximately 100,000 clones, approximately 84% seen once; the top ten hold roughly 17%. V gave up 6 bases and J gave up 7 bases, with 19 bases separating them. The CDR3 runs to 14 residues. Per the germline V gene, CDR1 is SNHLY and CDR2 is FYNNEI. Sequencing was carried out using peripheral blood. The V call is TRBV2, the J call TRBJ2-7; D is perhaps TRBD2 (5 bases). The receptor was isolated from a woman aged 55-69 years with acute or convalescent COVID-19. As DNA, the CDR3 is TGTGCCAGCAGAGCAAGGACTGACCTCTCTGAGCAGTACTTC. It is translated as CASRARTDLSEQYF.